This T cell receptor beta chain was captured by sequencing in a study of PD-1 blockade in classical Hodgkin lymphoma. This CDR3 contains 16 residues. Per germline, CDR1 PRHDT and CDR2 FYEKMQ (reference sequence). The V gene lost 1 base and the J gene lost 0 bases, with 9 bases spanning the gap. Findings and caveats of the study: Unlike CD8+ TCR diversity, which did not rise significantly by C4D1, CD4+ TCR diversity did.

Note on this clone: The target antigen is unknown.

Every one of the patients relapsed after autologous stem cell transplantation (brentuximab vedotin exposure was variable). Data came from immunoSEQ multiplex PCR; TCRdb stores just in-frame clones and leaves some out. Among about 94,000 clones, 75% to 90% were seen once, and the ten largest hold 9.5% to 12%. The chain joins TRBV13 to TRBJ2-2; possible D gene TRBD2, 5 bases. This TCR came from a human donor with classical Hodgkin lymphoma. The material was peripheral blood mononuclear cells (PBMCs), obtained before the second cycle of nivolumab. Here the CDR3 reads CASSLDVGANTGELFF. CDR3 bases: TGTGCCAGCAGCTTAGATGTCGGGGCGAACACCGGGGAGCTGTTTTTT.